This paragraph covers one T cell receptor beta chain sequence. The V gene's germline CDR1 is DFQATT and CDR2 SNEGSKA (reference sequence). V was shortened by 6 bases and J by 7 bases, with 22 bases between the two germline ends. The CDR3 runs to 15 residues. This record comes from a study of T-cell reconstitution after alpha-beta-depleted transplantation in children. Preparing the TCRbeta library involved the use of unique molecular identifiers. TCRdb called the PCR reads again in MiXCR, with one record for every CDR3 protein. The sample lists around 130,000 distinct CDR3 sequences; roughly 9.7% were seen once.

The chain has TRBV20-1 and TRBJ2-4; tentatively, D is TRBD1 (6 bases). This clonotype was obtained from a girl less than two years old who had a stem cell transplant for combined immunodeficiency, so the T cells may come from the graft donor. The specimen comprised PBMCs, mostly from graft donor cells, sampled 180 days after TCRalphabeta/CD19-depleted stem cell transplant. CDR3 sequence (DNA): TGCAGTGCCCTTGAGCAGACAGGCCTCGATAACATTCAGTACTTC. Protein sequence: CSALEQTGLDNIQYF.